This TCR beta chain stems from a study of cytomegalovirus exposure and HLA in healthy donors. Study-wide findings and caveats: Some TCR beta chains (about 180 of them) were listed as cytomegalovirus-associated. Productive status was seen about 90% or about 30% of the time for most TCR beta V segments in an earlier analysis.

Comment on this clone: Its antigen is unknown.

The CDR3 is made up of 14 amino acids. V was shortened by 0 bases and J by 4 bases, with 10 bases between the two germline ends. Germline CDR1 reads SGHRS; CDR2 reads YFSETQ. Primers for the PCR totalled 60 Vbeta and 13 Jbeta. This table comes from immunoSEQ multiplex PCR, and its TCRdb copy is limited to in-frame clones, with some not included. Among roughly 110,000 clones listed, more than 75% were seen once. V is TRBV5-1 and J is TRBJ1-1; D might be TRBD1 (5 bases). Sequencing was done on a sample of PBMCs. The clonotype was recovered from a woman in her fifties or sixties in good health and CMV-seropositive. CDR3 sequence reads: CASSLDAGGTEAFF. The CDR3 coding sequence is TGCGCCAGCAGCTTGGACGCCGGGGGCACTGAAGCTTTCTTT.